The text below deals with one T cell receptor beta chain. Its target is unknown. The sample originates from a study of Graves' ophthalmopathy and Graves' hyperthyroidism. General study points: In blood appeared most of the expanded thyroid clonotypes whose frequency exceeded 0.001. The model predicted ophthalmopathy progression with 70.59% sensitivity and 72% to 85% specificity.

Germline CDR1 and CDR2: MNHEY and SVGAGI. V lost 0 bases and J 5 bases, leaving 17 bases between the germline ends. The CDR3 covers 16 residues. Beta-chain TCR CDR3 regions were amplified from RNA transcripts. Scientists carried out first-round RT-PCR using HTBI primers and then a second-round multiplex PCR. From the multiplex PCR reads, TCRdb called clonotypes with MiXCR, one entry per CDR3 protein. The sample lists fewer than 600,000 distinct CDR3 sequences, around 15% occurring once. Orbital computed tomography, together with clinical symptoms, serum thyroxine, TRAb and thyroid ultrasound, was used for diagnosis.

Sequencing was performed on blood. The chain combines TRBV6-5 with TRBJ2-7, with D tentatively TRBD1 (5 bases). This sequence was found in a woman in her 30s with Graves' ophthalmopathy. This chain's CDR3 is CASSYSGFAGANEQYF. The CDR3 DNA follows: TGTGCCAGCAGTTACTCGGGATTTGCTGGGGCCAACGAGCAGTACTTC.